This record covers a single TCR beta chain. Germline V CDR1 and CDR2: LNHNV, YYDKDF (reference sequence). The CDR3 loop spans 14 amino acids. V trimming: 8 bases; J trimming: 2 bases; junction bases outside the gene matches: 5. The record originates from a study of identical twins. MiXCR, applied by TCRdb to the 5' RACE reads, yields one record per CDR3 protein. The data show roughly 770,000 distinct CDR3 sequences, around a sixth seen once. These data also featured in a second study, about T cells expressing NK-cell markers.

Sequences were obtained from PBMCs. This TCR was recovered from a woman under 30 in good health. This chain links TRBV15 with TRBJ2-7, with 11 bases fitting TRBD2. The CDR3 nucleotides read TGTGCCACCGGGACTAGCGGAGGGGCCTACGAGCAGTACTTC. Its protein is CATGTSGGAYEQYF.